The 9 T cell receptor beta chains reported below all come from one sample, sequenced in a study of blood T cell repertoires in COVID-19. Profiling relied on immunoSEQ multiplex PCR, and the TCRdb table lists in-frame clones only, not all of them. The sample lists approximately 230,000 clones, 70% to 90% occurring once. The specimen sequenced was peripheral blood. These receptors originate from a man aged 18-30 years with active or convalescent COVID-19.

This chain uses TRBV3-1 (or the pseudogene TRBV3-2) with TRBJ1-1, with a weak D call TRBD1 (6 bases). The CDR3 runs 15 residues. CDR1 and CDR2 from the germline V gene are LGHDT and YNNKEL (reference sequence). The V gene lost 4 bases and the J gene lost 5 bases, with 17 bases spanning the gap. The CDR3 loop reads CASSPSSGGHTEAFF. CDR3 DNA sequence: TGTGCCAGCAGCCCTAGCTCGGGGGGGCATACTGAAGCTTTCTTT.

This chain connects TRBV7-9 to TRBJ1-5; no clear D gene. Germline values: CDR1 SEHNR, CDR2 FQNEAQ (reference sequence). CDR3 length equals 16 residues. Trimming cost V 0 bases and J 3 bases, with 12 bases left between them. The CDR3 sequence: CASSLAVGGNNQPQHF. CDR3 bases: TGTGCCAGCAGCTTAGCGGTAGGAGGGAACAATCAGCCCCAGCATTTT.

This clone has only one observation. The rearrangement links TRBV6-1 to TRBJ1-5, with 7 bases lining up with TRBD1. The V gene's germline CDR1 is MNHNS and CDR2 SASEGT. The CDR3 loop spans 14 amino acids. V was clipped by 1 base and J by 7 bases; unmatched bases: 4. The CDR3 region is CASSEGQGGQPQHF. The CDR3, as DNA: TGTGCCAGCAGTGAAGGACAGGGAGGACAGCCCCAGCATTTT.

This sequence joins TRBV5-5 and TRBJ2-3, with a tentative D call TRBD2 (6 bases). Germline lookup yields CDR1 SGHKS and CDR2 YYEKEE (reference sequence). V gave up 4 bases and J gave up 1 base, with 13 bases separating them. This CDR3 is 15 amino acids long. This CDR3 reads CASSPPGGGTDTQYF. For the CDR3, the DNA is TGTGCCAGCAGCCCCCCCGGGGGAGGCACAGATACGCAGTATTTT.

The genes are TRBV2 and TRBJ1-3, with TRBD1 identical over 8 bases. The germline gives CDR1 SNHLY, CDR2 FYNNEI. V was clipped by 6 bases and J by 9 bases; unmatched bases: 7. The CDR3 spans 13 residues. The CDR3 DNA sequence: TGTGCCAGCAGCGCGGACAGGGTCTTCACCATATATTTT. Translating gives CASSADRVFTIYF.

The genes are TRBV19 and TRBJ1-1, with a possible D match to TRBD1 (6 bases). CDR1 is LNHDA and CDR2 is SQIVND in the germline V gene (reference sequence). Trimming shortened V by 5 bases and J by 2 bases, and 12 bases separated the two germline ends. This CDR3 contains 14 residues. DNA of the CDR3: TGTGCCAGTAGTTCACAGGGAATAAACACTGAAGCTTTCTTT. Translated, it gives CASSSQGINTEAFF.

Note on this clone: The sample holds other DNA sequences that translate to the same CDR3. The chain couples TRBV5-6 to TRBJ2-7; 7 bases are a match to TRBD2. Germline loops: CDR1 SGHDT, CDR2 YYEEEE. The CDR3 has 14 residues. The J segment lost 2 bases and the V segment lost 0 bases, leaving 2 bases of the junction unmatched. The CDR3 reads CASSLGTSAYEQYF. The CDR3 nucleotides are TGTGCCAGCAGCTTGGGCACTAGCGCCTACGAGCAGTACTTC. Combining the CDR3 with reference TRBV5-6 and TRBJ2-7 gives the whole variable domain DAGVTQSPTHLIKTRGQQVTLRCSPKSGHDTVSWYQQALGQGPQFIFQYYEEEERQRGNFPDRFSGHQFPNYSSELNVNALLLGDSALYLCASSLGTSAYEQYFGPGTRLTVT.

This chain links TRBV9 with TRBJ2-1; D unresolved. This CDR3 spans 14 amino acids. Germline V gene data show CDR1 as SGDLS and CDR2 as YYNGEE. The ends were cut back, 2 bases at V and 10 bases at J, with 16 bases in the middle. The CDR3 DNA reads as TGTGCCAGCAGCGTCACCCCCCAGATATACGAGCAGTTCTTC. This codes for CASSVTPQIYEQFF.

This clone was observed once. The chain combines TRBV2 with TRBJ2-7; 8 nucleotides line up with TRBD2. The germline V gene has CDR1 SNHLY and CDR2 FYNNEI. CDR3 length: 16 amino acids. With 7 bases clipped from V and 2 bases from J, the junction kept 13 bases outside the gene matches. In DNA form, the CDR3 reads TGTGCCAGCAATCCAGCCGGGGGGGGACGGCCCTACGAGCAGTACTTC. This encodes CASNPAGGGRPYEQYF.